This TCR beta chain was captured by sequencing in a study of blood T cell repertoires in COVID-19. About the study: Acute and convalescent COVID-19 samples came from the United States, Italy and Spain. The analysed material was cDNA or gDNA that came from T cells, B-cell-depleted T cells, or PBMCs.

How the authors handled the data: Quantification of nucleated cells was approximated via reference gene primer amplification. Here immunoSEQ multiplex PCR was the method, and the copy in TCRdb shows in-frame clones only, minus some. V and J calls plus clone size are reproduced from that table; the DNA served to infer D and trimming. In the table there are fewer than 200,000 clones, 75% to 80% of which are singletons. This CDR3 is built from 14 residues. CDR1 is SNHLY and CDR2 is FYNNEI in the germline V gene. With V trimmed by 8 bases and J by 6 bases, 12 bases remained unmatched. The genes are TRBV2 and TRBJ1-1; 7 bases are a match to TRBD1. This TCR was recovered from a woman aged 70 to 79 with acute or convalescent COVID-19. The sample taken for sequencing was peripheral blood. The CDR3 bases are TGTGCCAGCTGGATTGGAGGGGGCAGCGCTGAAGCTTTCTTT. It yields the protein CASWIGGGSAEAFF.